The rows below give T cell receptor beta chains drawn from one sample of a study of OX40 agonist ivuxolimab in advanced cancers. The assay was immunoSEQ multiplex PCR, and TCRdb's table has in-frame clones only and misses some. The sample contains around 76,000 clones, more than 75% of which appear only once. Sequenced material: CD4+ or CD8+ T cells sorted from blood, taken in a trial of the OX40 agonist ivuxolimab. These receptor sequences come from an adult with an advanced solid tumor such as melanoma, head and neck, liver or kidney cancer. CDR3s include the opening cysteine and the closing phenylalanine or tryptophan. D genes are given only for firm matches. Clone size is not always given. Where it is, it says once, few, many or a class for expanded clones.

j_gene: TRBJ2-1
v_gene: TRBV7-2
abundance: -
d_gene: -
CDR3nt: TGTGCCAGCAGATGGGGGGCGGGAAACTCCTACAATGAGCAGTTCTTC
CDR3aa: CASRWGAGNSYNEQFF

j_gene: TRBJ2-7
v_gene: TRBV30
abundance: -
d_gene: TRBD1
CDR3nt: TGTGCCTGGAGTGCTTACCCGGGGACAGGGAAAAACTTC
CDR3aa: CAWSAYPGTGKNF

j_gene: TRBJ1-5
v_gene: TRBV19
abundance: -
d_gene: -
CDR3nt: TGTGCCAGTAGTAAAGAAGTTCAGCCCCAGCATTTT
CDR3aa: CASSKEVQPQHF

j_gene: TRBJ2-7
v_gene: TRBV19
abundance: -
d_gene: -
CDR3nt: TGTGCCAGTAGCCCCGAAATAACCTCCTACGAGCAGTACTTC
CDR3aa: CASSPEITSYEQYF

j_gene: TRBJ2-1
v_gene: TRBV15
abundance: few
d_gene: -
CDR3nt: TGTGCCACCAGCGGTACTGGGTTCAGGGGCTACAATGAGCAGTTCTTC
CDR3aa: CATSGTGFRGYNEQFF

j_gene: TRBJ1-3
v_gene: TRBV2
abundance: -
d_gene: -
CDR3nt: TGTGCCAGCAGTCTCGGACGGTACTCTGGAAACACCATATATTTT
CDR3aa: CASSLGRYSGNTIYF

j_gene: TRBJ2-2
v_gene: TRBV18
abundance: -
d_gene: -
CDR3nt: TGTGCCAGCTCACCACCTCGTACAGGAACCGGGGAGCTGTTTTTT
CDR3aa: CASSPPRTGTGELFF

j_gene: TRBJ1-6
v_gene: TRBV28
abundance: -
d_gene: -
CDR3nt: TGTGCCAGCAAACTGGGGGGCTATAATTCACCCCTCCACTTT
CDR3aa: CASKLGGYNSPLHF

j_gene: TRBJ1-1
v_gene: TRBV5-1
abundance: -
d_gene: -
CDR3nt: TGCGCCAGCAGCTCGTTACGAGGGGACACTGAAGCTTTCTTT
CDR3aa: CASSSLRGDTEAFF

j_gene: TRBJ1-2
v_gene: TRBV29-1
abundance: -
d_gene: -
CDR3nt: TGCAGCGTTGAGGAGGTTGGCTATGGCTACACCTTC
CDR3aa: CSVEEVGYGYTF

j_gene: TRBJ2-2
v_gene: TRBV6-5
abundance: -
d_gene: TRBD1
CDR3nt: TGTGCCAGCCTACGGACAGGCGCGAACACCGGGGAGCTGTTTTTT
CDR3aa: CASLRTGANTGELFF

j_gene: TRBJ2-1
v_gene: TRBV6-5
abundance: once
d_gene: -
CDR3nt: TGTGCCAGCAAAGTTTACAATGAGCAGTTCTTC
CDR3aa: CASKVYNEQFF

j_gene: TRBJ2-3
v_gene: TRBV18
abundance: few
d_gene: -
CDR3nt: TGTGCCAGCTCACCCTTCACAGATACGCAGTATTTT
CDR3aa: CASSPFTDTQYF

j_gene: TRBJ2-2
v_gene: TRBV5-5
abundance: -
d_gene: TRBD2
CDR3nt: TGTGCCAGCAGCCCCGGGACTATGAGGAACACCGGGGAGCTGTTTTTT
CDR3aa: CASSPGTMRNTGELFF

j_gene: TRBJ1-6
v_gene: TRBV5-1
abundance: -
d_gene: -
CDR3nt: TGCGCCAGCAGCTCTGAGGGTAATTCACCCCTCCACTTT
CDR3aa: CASSSEGNSPLHF

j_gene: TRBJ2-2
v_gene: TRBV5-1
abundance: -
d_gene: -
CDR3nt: TGCGCCAGCAGCCCCGTGGCAGGAGACACCGGGGAGCTGTTTTTT
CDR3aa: CASSPVAGDTGELFF

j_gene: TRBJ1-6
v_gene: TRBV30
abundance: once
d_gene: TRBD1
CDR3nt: TGTGCCTGGAGCCCTAGGGACAGGTTAATGATATCCTATAATTCACCCCTCCACTTT
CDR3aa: CAWSPRDRLMISYNSPLHF

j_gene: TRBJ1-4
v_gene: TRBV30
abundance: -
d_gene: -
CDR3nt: TGTGCCTGGAGCCTTGGGGTTGCAACTAATGAAAAACTGTTTTTT
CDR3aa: CAWSLGVATNEKLFF

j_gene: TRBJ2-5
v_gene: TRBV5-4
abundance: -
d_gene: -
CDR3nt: TGTGCCAGCAGCTTTAGAGAGACCCAGTACTTC
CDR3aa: CASSFRETQYF

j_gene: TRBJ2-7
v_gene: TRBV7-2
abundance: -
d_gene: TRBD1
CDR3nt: TGTGCCAGCAGTTACCGGGACAGGGGTGGGGAGCAGTACTTC
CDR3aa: CASSYRDRGGEQYF

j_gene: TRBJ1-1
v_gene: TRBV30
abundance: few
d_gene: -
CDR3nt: TGTGCCTGGAGTGGATCCAGGGGCACTGAAGCTTTCTTT
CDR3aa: CAWSGSRGTEAFF

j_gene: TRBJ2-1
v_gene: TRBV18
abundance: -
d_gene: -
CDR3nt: TGTGCCAGCTCACCACGTCGAAGTGGGGGAAGCTCCTACAATGAGCAGTTCTTC
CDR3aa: CASSPRRSGGSSYNEQFF

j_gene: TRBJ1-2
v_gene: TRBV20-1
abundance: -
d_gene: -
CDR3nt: TGCAGTGCCAGTTGGGGGAGGGGCTACACCTTC
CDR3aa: CSASWGRGYTF

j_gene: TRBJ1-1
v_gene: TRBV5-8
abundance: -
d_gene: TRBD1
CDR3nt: TGTGCCAGCAGCGCCCGGGACAGGGTCACTGAAGCTTTCTTT
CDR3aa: CASSARDRVTEAFF

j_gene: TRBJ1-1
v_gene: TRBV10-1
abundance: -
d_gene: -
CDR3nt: TGCGCCAGCAGTCGGAGGGATGACACTGAAGCTTTCTTT
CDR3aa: CASSRRDDTEAFF

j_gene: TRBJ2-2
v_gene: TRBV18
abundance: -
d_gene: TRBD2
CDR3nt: TGTGCCAGCTCACAAAATGTCGGACTAGCGGGGTCCACCGGGGAGCTGTTTTTT
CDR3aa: CASSQNVGLAGSTGELFF

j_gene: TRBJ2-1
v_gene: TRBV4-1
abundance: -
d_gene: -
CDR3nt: TGCGCCAGCAGCCCGGGGATGGGCCCCTACAATGAGCAGTTCTTC
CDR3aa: CASSPGMGPYNEQFF

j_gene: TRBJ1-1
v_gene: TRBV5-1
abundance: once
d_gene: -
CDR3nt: TGCGCCAGCAGCTTGGATCGGGGGCTCACTGAAGCTTTCTTT
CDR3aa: CASSLDRGLTEAFF